Listed below are T cell receptor beta chains from one sample, sequenced in a study of blood T cell repertoires in COVID-19. Generated by immunoSEQ multiplex PCR, the TCRdb table keeps only in-frame clones and is missing some. The sample has about 170,000 clones, approximately 82% seen once. Sequenced input: PBMCs or T cells enriched from blood (not recorded which). These receptors came from a man in his forties or fifties who had recovered from COVID-19. Both conserved end residues are part of each CDR3. A D gene is named only where the DNA matches it firmly. Rows may omit the clone size; those that give it use once, few, many or a size class.

d_gene: TRBD2
len: 15
abundance: -
j_gene: TRBJ2-3
v_gene: TRBV5-1
CDR3nt: TGCGCCAGCAGCTTGGCCGCGGGGGTCACAGATACGCAGTATTTT
CDR3aa: CASSLAAGVTDTQYF

d_gene: -
len: 15
abundance: once
j_gene: TRBJ1-4
v_gene: TRBV2
CDR3nt: TGTGCCAGCAGTTACGACAGCCCAACTAATGAAAAACTGTTTTTT
CDR3aa: CASSYDSPTNEKLFF

d_gene: -
len: 13
abundance: -
j_gene: TRBJ1-1
v_gene: TRBV19
CDR3nt: TGTGCCAGTAGTATCCTCAGGAACACTGAAGCTTTCTTT
CDR3aa: CASSILRNTEAFF

d_gene: -
len: 13
abundance: -
j_gene: TRBJ2-2
v_gene: TRBV5-4
CDR3nt: TGTGCCAGCAGCTTACAGGTGACCGGGGAGCTGTTTTTT
CDR3aa: CASSLQVTGELFF

d_gene: TRBD1
len: 14
abundance: -
j_gene: TRBJ1-6
v_gene: TRBV6-6
CDR3nt: TGTGCCAGCAGTAGGGACAGGGGAAATTCACCCCTCCACTTT
CDR3aa: CASSRDRGNSPLHF

d_gene: TRBD1
len: 17
abundance: -
j_gene: TRBJ1-1
v_gene: TRBV11-2
CDR3nt: TGTGCCAGCAGCTTAGATCTTCAGGGGGCTATAAACACTGAAGCTTTCTTT
CDR3aa: CASSLDLQGAINTEAFF

d_gene: TRBD1
len: 13
abundance: -
j_gene: TRBJ1-5
v_gene: TRBV2
CDR3nt: TGTGCCAGCAGCCGACAGGGGAATCAGCCCCAGCATTTT
CDR3aa: CASSRQGNQPQHF

d_gene: TRBD2
len: 15
abundance: -
j_gene: TRBJ2-5
v_gene: TRBV9
CDR3nt: TGTGCCAGCAGCGTAGTAGCGGGGCCCCAAGAGACCCAGTACTTC
CDR3aa: CASSVVAGPQETQYF

d_gene: TRBD1
len: 16
abundance: -
j_gene: TRBJ1-4
v_gene: TRBV28
CDR3nt: TGTGCCAGCAGGAGTCCCACGACAGGGCGGAATGAAAAACTGTTTTTT
CDR3aa: CASRSPTTGRNEKLFF

d_gene: TRBD1
len: 16
abundance: -
j_gene: TRBJ1-6
v_gene: TRBV19
CDR3nt: TGTGCCAGTAGTTATCCCCCCGGGACAGCCAATTCACCCCTCCACTTT
CDR3aa: CASSYPPGTANSPLHF

d_gene: -
len: 16
abundance: -
j_gene: TRBJ1-3
v_gene: TRBV7-9
CDR3nt: TGTGCCAGCAGCCCGAGAGGGAGTTTCACCGGAAACACCATATATTTT
CDR3aa: CASSPRGSFTGNTIYF

d_gene: -
len: 13
abundance: -
j_gene: TRBJ2-1
v_gene: TRBV5-1
CDR3nt: TGCGCCAGCAGCGGGGGCCACTACAATGAGCAGTTCTTC
CDR3aa: CASSGGHYNEQFF

d_gene: TRBD2
len: 18
abundance: -
j_gene: TRBJ2-1
v_gene: TRBV5-1
CDR3nt: TGCGCCAGCAGCTCAAAGCGGGGGGGCCAAAAACAGAACAATGAGCAGTTCTTC
CDR3aa: CASSSKRGGQKQNNEQFF

d_gene: TRBD2
len: 16
abundance: -
j_gene: TRBJ2-1
v_gene: TRBV27
CDR3nt: TGTGCCAGCAGCACGGGACTAACCCGCGTCGACAATGAGCAGTTCTTC
CDR3aa: CASSTGLTRVDNEQFF

d_gene: -
len: 15
abundance: -
j_gene: TRBJ1-3
v_gene: TRBV28
CDR3nt: TGTGCCAGCAGTTCCTGGAGGTCTTCTGGAAACACCATATATTTT
CDR3aa: CASSSWRSSGNTIYF

d_gene: -
len: 13
abundance: -
j_gene: TRBJ2-7
v_gene: TRBV5-4
CDR3nt: TGTGCCAGCAGTCGCGACAGTTACTACGAGCAGTACTTC
CDR3aa: CASSRDSYYEQYF

d_gene: -
len: 13
abundance: -
j_gene: TRBJ2-6
v_gene: TRBV7-2
CDR3nt: TGTGCCAGCGGGAGTCTCGAGGGCAACGTCCTGACTTTC
CDR3aa: CASGSLEGNVLTF

d_gene: TRBD1
len: 14
abundance: -
j_gene: TRBJ1-5
v_gene: TRBV4-1
CDR3nt: TGCGCCAGCAGCCAAGAGACAGGGTTTCAGCCCCAGCATTTT
CDR3aa: CASSQETGFQPQHF

d_gene: -
len: 13
abundance: -
j_gene: TRBJ1-3
v_gene: TRBV12-3/TRBV12-4
CDR3nt: TGTGCCAGCAGTAGAGCTACGGGAAACACCATATATTTT
CDR3aa: CASSRATGNTIYF

d_gene: -
len: 12
abundance: -
j_gene: TRBJ2-1
v_gene: TRBV4-2
CDR3nt: TGTGCCAGCAGCCAAGATTTGCAGGGGCAGTTCTTC
CDR3aa: CASSQDLQGQFF

d_gene: TRBD1
len: 13
abundance: -
j_gene: TRBJ1-1
v_gene: TRBV19
CDR3nt: TGTGCCAGTACCGACAGGGGGAACACTGAAGCTTTCTTT
CDR3aa: CASTDRGNTEAFF

d_gene: -
len: 15
abundance: -
j_gene: TRBJ2-7
v_gene: TRBV6-5
CDR3nt: TGTGCCAGCAGTTATCAAAGGACTCCCTCTAACGAGCAGTACTTC
CDR3aa: CASSYQRTPSNEQYF

d_gene: -
len: 13
abundance: -
j_gene: TRBJ2-3
v_gene: TRBV24-1
CDR3nt: TGTGCCACCAGTGATCGGGCAGGGGGGACGCAGTATTTT
CDR3aa: CATSDRAGGTQYF

d_gene: -
len: 12
abundance: once
j_gene: TRBJ1-6
v_gene: TRBV3-1/TRBV3-2
CDR3nt: TGTGCCAGCAGCCACCGACAGCCACCCCTCCACTTT
CDR3aa: CASSHRQPPLHF

d_gene: -
len: 12
abundance: -
j_gene: TRBJ1-2
v_gene: TRBV6-5
CDR3nt: TGTGCCAGCAATACGAACCGGTATGGCTACACCTTC
CDR3aa: CASNTNRYGYTF

d_gene: -
len: 14
abundance: -
j_gene: TRBJ2-5
v_gene: TRBV5-4
CDR3nt: TGTGCCAGCAGCTTGGATGGGCGCCAAGAGACCCAGTACTTC
CDR3aa: CASSLDGRQETQYF

d_gene: TRBD1
len: 13
abundance: -
j_gene: TRBJ1-2
v_gene: TRBV2
CDR3nt: TGTGCCAGCAGGGAGGGACAGGCTTATGGCTACACCTTC
CDR3aa: CASREGQAYGYTF

d_gene: -
len: 12
abundance: -
j_gene: TRBJ1-1
v_gene: TRBV6-5
CDR3nt: TGTGCCAGCAGTACGGTGAACACTGAAGCTTTCTTT
CDR3aa: CASSTVNTEAFF

d_gene: TRBD1
len: 15
abundance: -
j_gene: TRBJ1-5
v_gene: TRBV6-5
CDR3nt: TGTGCCAGCAGTACGGACAGGGCCCTTAGGCAGCCCCAGCATTTT
CDR3aa: CASSTDRALRQPQHF

d_gene: -
len: 14
abundance: few
j_gene: TRBJ1-2
v_gene: TRBV11-1
CDR3nt: TGTGCCAGCAGTTCTAACGCGCGGTTTGGTGGCTACACCTTC
CDR3aa: CASSSNARFGGYTF

d_gene: TRBD1
len: 15
abundance: -
j_gene: TRBJ2-7
v_gene: TRBV18
CDR3nt: TGTGCCAGCTCTCCCGATAGGACAGGGGGCTACGAGCAGTACTTC
CDR3aa: CASSPDRTGGYEQYF

d_gene: -
len: 15
abundance: -
j_gene: TRBJ1-5
v_gene: TRBV9
CDR3nt: TGTGCCAGCAGCGCCGGACAACATAGCAATCAGCCCCAGCATTTT
CDR3aa: CASSAGQHSNQPQHF

d_gene: -
len: 12
abundance: -
j_gene: TRBJ1-2
v_gene: TRBV30
CDR3nt: TGTGCCTGGAGTTTAACTCACTATGGCTACACCTTC
CDR3aa: CAWSLTHYGYTF

d_gene: -
len: 15
abundance: -
j_gene: TRBJ1-3
v_gene: TRBV3-1/TRBV3-2
CDR3nt: TGTGCCAGCAGCCACCTAGACAGACTCGGAAACACCATATATTTT
CDR3aa: CASSHLDRLGNTIYF

d_gene: -
len: 12
abundance: -
j_gene: TRBJ2-5
v_gene: TRBV5-4
CDR3nt: TGTGCCAGCAGCTACGTCGAGGAGACCCAGTACTTC
CDR3aa: CASSYVEETQYF

d_gene: -
len: 14
abundance: -
j_gene: TRBJ2-7
v_gene: TRBV18
CDR3nt: TGTGCCAGCTCTCCCGAGACAGGCTCCTACGAGCAGTACTTC
CDR3aa: CASSPETGSYEQYF

d_gene: TRBD1
len: 16
abundance: -
j_gene: TRBJ1-5
v_gene: TRBV19
CDR3nt: TGTGCCAGTAAGGTGGGGACAGGGAGCGGCAATCAGCCCCAGCATTTT
CDR3aa: CASKVGTGSGNQPQHF

d_gene: -
len: 14
abundance: -
j_gene: TRBJ1-1
v_gene: TRBV30
CDR3nt: TGTGCCTGGACCCCTGACAGGTATGGGACTGAAGCTTTCTTT
CDR3aa: CAWTPDRYGTEAFF

d_gene: TRBD1
len: 14
abundance: -
j_gene: TRBJ1-2
v_gene: TRBV5-1
CDR3nt: TGCGCCAGCAGCGGGGACAGGGGGCGAATTGGCTACACCTTC
CDR3aa: CASSGDRGRIGYTF

d_gene: TRBD1
len: 13
abundance: -
j_gene: TRBJ1-2
v_gene: TRBV7-9
CDR3nt: TGTGCCAGCAGCATTCCGACAGGGAATGGCTACACCTTC
CDR3aa: CASSIPTGNGYTF

d_gene: -
len: 14
abundance: -
j_gene: TRBJ1-5
v_gene: TRBV6-5
CDR3nt: TGTGCCAGCAGGGCCGGGACGGGGGGGTTTCCCCAGCATTTT
CDR3aa: CASRAGTGGFPQHF

d_gene: -
len: 14
abundance: once
j_gene: TRBJ1-5
v_gene: TRBV18
CDR3nt: TGTGCCAGCTCACCATGGGGGGACGATCAGCCCCAGCATTTT
CDR3aa: CASSPWGDDQPQHF

d_gene: TRBD1
len: 17
abundance: -
j_gene: TRBJ1-1
v_gene: TRBV3-1/TRBV3-2
CDR3nt: TGTGCCAACGCGACAGGGGGGCGACAGGCCCATAGGACTGAAGCTTTCTTT
CDR3aa: CANATGGRQAHRTEAFF

d_gene: -
len: 13
abundance: once
j_gene: TRBJ1-5
v_gene: TRBV12-3/TRBV12-4
CDR3nt: TGTGCCAGCAGTTCTCCAGGGATTCAGCCCCAGCATTTT
CDR3aa: CASSSPGIQPQHF

d_gene: TRBD2
len: 14
abundance: -
j_gene: TRBJ2-1
v_gene: TRBV5-1
CDR3nt: TGCGCCAGCAGCCCCTCCGGGACTAGCGGGGAGCAGTTCTTC
CDR3aa: CASSPSGTSGEQFF

d_gene: -
len: 13
abundance: -
j_gene: TRBJ2-7
v_gene: TRBV27
CDR3nt: TGTGCCAGCAGTTTCACCTATCCGGGAGAGCAGTACTTC
CDR3aa: CASSFTYPGEQYF

d_gene: TRBD2
len: 17
abundance: -
j_gene: TRBJ2-3
v_gene: TRBV4-1
CDR3nt: TGCGCCAGCAGCCAAGATCAACTAGCGGGGGGTAGAGATACGCAGTATTTT
CDR3aa: CASSQDQLAGGRDTQYF

d_gene: TRBD2
len: 17
abundance: -
j_gene: TRBJ2-1
v_gene: TRBV15
CDR3nt: TGTGCCACCAGCTACCCCTTCGGAGCGGGGGGCTACAATGAGCAGTTCTTC
CDR3aa: CATSYPFGAGGYNEQFF

d_gene: TRBD1
len: 15
abundance: -
j_gene: TRBJ2-4
v_gene: TRBV30
CDR3nt: TGTGCCTGGGCAGGGACAGGGGGCAGGAGGAACATTCAGTACTTC
CDR3aa: CAWAGTGGRRNIQYF

d_gene: TRBD1
len: 15
abundance: -
j_gene: TRBJ1-5
v_gene: TRBV19
CDR3nt: TGTGCCAGTAGTGTCGACAGGGGTAGCAATCAGCCCCAGCATTTT
CDR3aa: CASSVDRGSNQPQHF

d_gene: TRBD1
len: 12
abundance: -
j_gene: TRBJ1-2
v_gene: TRBV2
CDR3nt: TGTGCCAGCGTCCGGGACAGGAATGGCTACACCTTC
CDR3aa: CASVRDRNGYTF

d_gene: -
len: 15
abundance: few
j_gene: TRBJ1-5
v_gene: TRBV3-1/TRBV3-2
CDR3nt: TGTGCCAGCAGCCAAGGAGACTATAGCAATCAGCCCCAGCATTTT
CDR3aa: CASSQGDYSNQPQHF

d_gene: TRBD1
len: 15
abundance: -
j_gene: TRBJ1-6
v_gene: TRBV19
CDR3nt: TGTGCCAGTAGCGGTCTAGGACAGGGGACGTCACCCCTCCACTTT
CDR3aa: CASSGLGQGTSPLHF

d_gene: TRBD2
len: 15
abundance: -
j_gene: TRBJ2-5
v_gene: TRBV29-1
CDR3nt: TGCAGCGTCGTACGGACTAGAGGGAGACAAGAGACCCAGTACTTC
CDR3aa: CSVVRTRGRQETQYF

d_gene: -
len: 12
abundance: -
j_gene: TRBJ1-4
v_gene: TRBV5-5
CDR3nt: TGTGCCAGCAGCTACCTAAATGAAAAACTGTTTTTT
CDR3aa: CASSYLNEKLFF

d_gene: TRBD1
len: 15
abundance: -
j_gene: TRBJ2-7
v_gene: TRBV18
CDR3nt: TGTGCCAGCTCCCCAGGGACAGGGGGCATGTACGAGCAGTACTTC
CDR3aa: CASSPGTGGMYEQYF

d_gene: -
len: 15
abundance: -
j_gene: TRBJ1-5
v_gene: TRBV10-3
CDR3nt: TGTGCCATCAGTGAGGAGGGAATTAGCAATCAGCCCCAGCATTTT
CDR3aa: CAISEEGISNQPQHF

d_gene: -
len: 14
abundance: -
j_gene: TRBJ1-4
v_gene: TRBV3-1/TRBV3-2
CDR3nt: TGTGCCAGCAGTAGGGGACAACTTAATGAAAAACTGTTTTTT
CDR3aa: CASSRGQLNEKLFF

d_gene: TRBD1
len: 17
abundance: -
j_gene: TRBJ1-4
v_gene: TRBV5-5
CDR3nt: TGTGCCAGCAGCTTGGCCAGGGGGGATACAACTAATGAAAAACTGTTTTTT
CDR3aa: CASSLARGDTTNEKLFF

d_gene: -
len: 11
abundance: -
j_gene: TRBJ2-1
v_gene: TRBV12-3/TRBV12-4
CDR3nt: TGTGCCAGCAGCCGGGTGGATGAGCAGTTCTTC
CDR3aa: CASSRVDEQFF